This T cell receptor beta chain appears in the sequencing data of a study of blood T cell repertoires in COVID-19. Study-level background: Italy, Spain and the United States were the sources of the convalescent and acute COVID-19 samples.

V gave up 5 bases and J gave up 0 bases, with 11 bases separating them. This CDR3 contains 15 residues. The V gene's germline CDR1 is MNHEY and CDR2 SMNVEV (reference sequence). Clones were sequenced by immunoSEQ multiplex PCR, and TCRdb holds only the in-frame ones, with some missing. The sample lists about 200,000 clones; around four fifths were seen once. The chain uses TRBV27 and TRBJ1-5; D is possibly TRBD1 (5 bases). This TCR was sampled from a man between 60 and 75 years old with COVID-19, enrolled during active disease. The sequenced sample consisted of peripheral blood. CDR3 protein: CASSTEGHSNQPQHF. CDR3 nucleotide sequence: TGTGCCAGCAGTACCGAAGGACATAGCAATCAGCCCCAGCATTTT.